These T cell receptor beta chains were read from a single sample in a study of PD-L1 blockade in urothelial cancer. This table comes from immunoSEQ multiplex PCR, and its TCRdb copy is limited to in-frame clones, with some not included. The repertoire holds approximately 86,000 clones, around four fifths seen once, with approximately 6.7% in the top ten. The source was PBMCs, collected around atezolizumab (anti-PD-L1) treatment. The source of these receptors is a man in his forties or fifties with urothelial cancer. The CDR3 runs from the conserved cysteine through the conserved F or W. The D gene is left open where the match is weak. Size is stated for part of the rows, as once, few or many counts, or as a class when the clone is expanded.

j_call	v_call	clone_size	d_call	cdr3_nt	cdr3_aa
TRBJ2-2	TRBV2	NA	TRBD2	TGTGCCAGCAGGAAATTGACTAGCGGGAGGAATTCCGGGGAGCTGTTTTTT	CASRKLTSGRNSGELFF
TRBJ2-1	TRBV9	NA	TRBD2	TGTGCCAGCAGCCTCAATCGACTAGCGGGAAGCAATGAGCAGTTCTTC	CASSLNRLAGSNEQFF
TRBJ2-7	TRBV27	NA	NA	TGTGCCAGCAGTGCACTATACTACTACGAGCAGTACTTC	CASSALYYYEQYF
TRBJ1-5	TRBV14	few	TRBD1	TGTGCCAGCTCCATAAGGGGGCGCGATCAGCCCCAGCATTTT	CASSIRGRDQPQHF
TRBJ1-2	TRBV30	NA	TRBD1	TGTGCCTGGTCGGGGACAGGGTGGTTCGGCGGCTACACCTTC	CAWSGTGWFGGYTF
TRBJ2-5	TRBV28	once	NA	TGTGCCAGCAGTTTAAGCCTGAACCAAAGAGGGGAGACCCAGTACTTC	CASSLSLNQRGETQYF
TRBJ1-4	TRBV6-6	once	TRBD1	TGTGCCAGCAGCCAAGGGGGCCGCGAAAAACTGTTTTTT	CASSQGGREKLFF
TRBJ2-7	TRBV5-1	NA	TRBD2	TGCGCCAGCAGCTCGGGACTAGCGTCATACGAGCAGTACTTC	CASSSGLASYEQYF
TRBJ1-5	TRBV30	NA	NA	TGTGCCTGGTCTCCGGGGTATGGACAGCCCCAGCATTTT	CAWSPGYGQPQHF
TRBJ2-7	TRBV7-8	NA	NA	TGTGCCAGCAGCGCGGCCCGGGACAACCCCTACGAGCAGTACTTC	CASSAARDNPYEQYF
TRBJ2-2	TRBV11-3	NA	TRBD2	TGTGCCAGCAGCCCCAGACTAGCGGGAAAGACCGGGGAGCTGTTTTTT	CASSPRLAGKTGELFF
TRBJ2-7	TRBV6-1	few	TRBD2	TGTGCCAGCAGGGCCGTACTAGCGGGAGCAACCGAGCAGTACTTC	CASRAVLAGATEQYF
TRBJ2-4	TRBV15	NA	TRBD1	TGTGCCACCAGCAGAGCAGGGACAGGGCAAAACATTCAGTACTTC	CATSRAGTGQNIQYF
TRBJ1-2	TRBV4-1	NA	NA	TGCGCCAGCAGCCGCGGGGGCGCAGACTACACCTTC	CASSRGGADYTF
TRBJ2-5	TRBV6-5	once	TRBD2	TGTGCCAGCAGACGACTAGCGGCCCTTAGGGAGACCCAGTACTTC	CASRRLAALRETQYF
TRBJ2-7	TRBV20-1	NA	NA	TGCAGTGCCAAACTGGACGGGGGAGGATTC	CSAKLDGGGF
TRBJ1-2	TRBV9	NA	NA	TGTGCCAGCAGCGTCGCAGGGTTGAATGGCTACACCTTC	CASSVAGLNGYTF
TRBJ1-3	TRBV25-1	once	NA	TGTGCCAGCAGTGAATTATCCGGGGTAAACGGAAACACCATATATTTT	CASSELSGVNGNTIYF
TRBJ1-4	TRBV18	once	NA	TGTGCCAGCTCACGACAGACGGAGTCGAATGAAAAACTGTTTTTT	CASSRQTESNEKLFF
TRBJ2-6	TRBV7-2	NA	TRBD1	TGTGCCAGCAGCCTCTCCTCCAGGGGGACTGGGGCCAACGTCCTGACTTTC	CASSLSSRGTGANVLTF
TRBJ2-5	TRBV2	NA	TRBD2	TGTGCCAGCAGGCGGGGAGGACTAGCGGGAGCCGGGGAGACCCAGTACTTC	CASRRGGLAGAGETQYF
TRBJ1-2	TRBV10-3	NA	TRBD1	TGTGCCATCAGCAAGGGACAGCTCTATGGCTACACCTTC	CAISKGQLYGYTF
TRBJ2-7	TRBV27	NA	TRBD2	TGTGCCAGCACCCAGAGCGGGAACGTTTTCGAGCAGTACTTC	CASTQSGNVFEQYF